This entry concerns a single T cell receptor (beta chain). The record originates from a study of cytomegalovirus exposure and HLA in healthy donors. V gave up 0 bases and J gave up 6 bases, with 10 bases separating them. Per germline, CDR1 SGDLS and CDR2 YYNGEE. CDR3 length: 14 amino acids. TCRdb's copy holds only in-frame clones and misses some; the assay was immunoSEQ multiplex PCR. Of about 140,000 clones listed, 85% to 90% are singletons. The source of this sequence is a man between 18 and 35 years old in good health and CMV-seronegative. Material: PBMCs. This chain links TRBV9 with TRBJ1-5, with D possibly being TRBD1 (5 bases). CDR3 sequence: CASSVEAGGQPQHF. Written as DNA, the CDR3 is TGTGCCAGCAGCGTAGAGGCGGGGGGTCAGCCCCAGCATTTT.